Shown below are 32 T cell receptor beta chains from a single sample sequenced in a study of blood T cells in healthy people across ages. Through a sample-barcoded 5' primer and a J-beta primer mix, a second PCR was run for about 6 to 11 cycles. One entry per CDR3 protein results from TCRdb running MiXCR on the 5' RACE reads. Of 800,000 or so distinct CDR3 sequences listed, about 47% are singletons. What was sequenced was blood. The origin of the receptors is an older man in good health.

This chain joins TRBV4-1 and TRBJ2-7; 7 bases map to TRBD2. With V trimmed by 3 bases and J by 9 bases, 14 bases remained unmatched. CDR3 size: 15 residues. Germline CDR1 reads MGHRA; CDR2 reads YSYEKL. CDR3 amino acids: CASSQPGTTGPVQYF. DNA of the CDR3: TGCGCCAGCAGCCAGCCCGGGACTACTGGACCTGTGCAGTACTTC.

This chain connects TRBV12-5 to TRBJ2-1, with D perhaps matching TRBD1 or TRBD2 (6 bases each). Trimming stripped 0 bases from V and 0 bases from J, with 15 bases between. The CDR3 sequence is 18 residues long. Germline assignment: CDR1 LGHNT and CDR2 FRNRAP. Here the CDR3 DNA reads TGTGCTAGTGGTTTGGTACAGGGCGGGATGAGCTCCTACAATGAGCAGTTCTTC. It codes for CASGLVQGGMSSYNEQFF.

The rearrangement joins TRBV28 to TRBJ2-3; maybe TRBD1 (5 bases). Looked up from germline, CDR1 is MDHEN and CDR2 is SYDVKM. This CDR3 has 14 residues. Trimming shortened V by 3 bases and J by 7 bases, and 14 bases separated the two germline ends. For the CDR3, the DNA is TGTGCCAGCAGTTTCGAGGCAGGGCGAAATACGCAGTATTTT. Its translation is CASSFEAGRNTQYF.

This sequence joins TRBV5-1 and TRBJ2-2; the D gene is possibly TRBD2 (6 bases). There are 16 residues in the CDR3. Germline CDR1 is SGHRS and CDR2 is YFSETQ. V was clipped by 0 bases and J by 2 bases, with 11 bases between them. CDR3 loop: CASSLVGGPNTGELFF. The CDR3 nucleotides read TGCGCCAGCAGCTTGGTTGGAGGGCCAAACACCGGGGAGCTGTTTTTT.

The V call is TRBV9, the J call TRBJ1-5, with 9 bases aligning to TRBD1. Germline trimming cut 3 bases from V and 1 base from J; bases unmatched to any gene: 2. Germline CDR1 and CDR2: SGDLS and YYNGEE. CDR3 length: 15 amino acids. DNA of the CDR3: TGTGCCAGCAGCGCAGGGACAGGGAGCAATCAGCCCCAGCATTTT. Its translation: CASSAGTGSNQPQHF.

The chain recombines TRBV7-8 with TRBJ1-5, with 9 bases that match TRBD1. The ends lost 3 bases at V and 7 bases at J; junction bases unmatched: 7. This CDR3 spans 15 amino acids. Per the germline V gene, CDR1 is SGHVS and CDR2 is FQNEAQ. CDR3 loop: CASSFLGTGNQPQHF. CDR3 DNA: TGTGCCAGCAGCTTCTTGGGGACAGGGAACCAGCCCCAGCATTTT.

The chain combines TRBV28 with TRBJ1-4, with 7 bases aligning to TRBD1. The CDR3 extends over 14 amino acids. The J segment lost 7 bases and the V segment lost 7 bases, leaving 9 bases of the junction unmatched. Germline CDR1 is MDHEN and CDR2 is SYDVKM. CDR3 sequence: CASTETGLREKLFF. The DNA for the CDR3 is TGTGCCAGCACCGAGACAGGGTTACGTGAAAAACTGTTTTTT.

A single count supports this clonotype. This chain uses TRBV7-2 with TRBJ2-1; TRBD1 matches 7 bases. J was trimmed by 1 base and V by 1 base; bases with no gene match: 7. Germline loops: CDR1 SGHTA, CDR2 FQGNSA. CDR3 length: 17 residues. The CDR3 region has the DNA TGTGCCAGCAGCTTAGGTAAACAGGGGCCGTCCTACAATGAGCAGTTCTTC. Amino acid sequence: CASSLGKQGPSYNEQFF. The full variable domain, its missing parts supplied by reference TRBV7-2 and TRBJ2-1, is GAGVSQSPSNKVTEKGKDVELRCDPISGHTALYWYRQSLGQGLEFLIYFQGNSAPDKSGLPSDRFSAERTGGSVSTLTIQRTQQEDSAVYLCASSLGKQGPSYNEQFFGPGTRLTVL.

The chain uses TRBV20-1 and TRBJ1-1; TRBD1 might be the D (6 bases). Deletions cut 0 bases from V and 0 bases from J, with 8 bases between. The CDR3 has 14 amino acids. CDR1 is DFQATT and CDR2 is SNEGSKA in the germline V gene (reference sequence). The CDR3 reads CSARDTGLNTEAFF. Written as DNA, the CDR3 is TGCAGTGCTAGAGATACAGGGCTGAACACTGAAGCTTTCTTT.

In this sample, this clonotype turned up many times. The chain has TRBV12-3 or TRBV12-4 and TRBJ2-5; the match to TRBD2 covers 14 bases. V lost 4 bases, J lost 5 bases, and 15 bases stayed unmatched. This CDR3 region has 19 residues. CDR3 amino acids: CASSSGLPGTSGSMETQYF. CDR3 sequence (DNA): TGTGCCAGCAGTTCCGGACTCCCAGGGACTAGCGGGAGCATGGAGACCCAGTACTTC.

This chain connects TRBV18 to TRBJ2-3; perhaps D is TRBD1 or TRBD2 (6 bases each). Trimming left V 5 bases short and J 4 bases short, with 16 bases between. CDR1 and CDR2 (germline): KGHSH, LQKENI. The CDR3 covers 15 residues. The CDR3 sequence: CASSTIAEGADTQYF. In DNA form, the CDR3 reads TGTGCCAGCTCAACAATTGCGGAGGGGGCAGATACGCAGTATTTT. Variable domain in full (rest from reference TRBV18 and TRBJ2-3): NAGVMQNPRHLVRRRGQEARLRCSPMKGHSHVYWYRQLPEEGLKFMVYLQKENIIDESGMPKERFSAEFPKEGPSILRIQQVVRGDSAAYFCASSTIAEGADTQYFGPGTRLTVL.

The CDR3 sequence is CSAPGLGFYNEQYF. CDR3 DNA: TGCAGTGCCCCGGGGCTAGGCTTCTACAATGAGCAGTACTTC. J is TRBJ2-1 and V is TRBV20-1, with D possibly called TRBD1 or TRBD2 (5 bases each). The DNA end is a closer match to TRBJ2-7, so the J assignment may be wrong. Germline loops: CDR1 DFQATT, CDR2 SNEGSKA (reference sequence). The CDR3 has 14 amino acids.

This clonotype was seen more than once but under ten times. The chain carries TRBV20-1 and TRBJ2-1; 8 bases line up with TRBD2. In germline, CDR1 is DFQATT, CDR2 SNEGSKA (reference sequence). Trimming removed 3 bases from V and 8 bases from J; junction bases left unmatched: 12. CDR3 length: 15 residues. This CDR3 reads CSASPFSGSRDEQFF. In nucleotides, the CDR3 is TGCAGTGCTAGCCCCTTCAGCGGGAGTCGGGATGAGCAGTTCTTC.

This chain connects TRBV28 to TRBJ1-1, with 8 bases lining up with TRBD1. Trimming at V came to 5 bases and at J to 5 bases, leaving 10 bases not matched to a gene. The CDR3 covers 15 residues. Germline-derived CDR1 and CDR2 are MDHEN and SYDVKM. The CDR3 spells CASSQTGAPYTEAFF. The CDR3 DNA reads TGTGCCAGCAGTCAGACAGGGGCGCCTTATACTGAAGCTTTCTTT.

This clonotype has just a few counts. J is TRBJ2-1 and V is TRBV27; D is unresolved. The CDR3 has 12 residues. Trimming took off 5 bases at V and 6 bases at J, with 8 bases between the two ends. Germline V gene lookup returns CDR1 MNHEY and CDR2 SMNVEV (reference sequence). For the CDR3, the DNA is TGTGCCAGCAGTCCCAATTTCAATGAGCAGTTCTTC. It translates to CASSPNFNEQFF.

This clonotype was seen a single time. The chain links TRBV6-5 to TRBJ1-1, with D uncertain. The germline V gene has CDR1 MNHEY and CDR2 SVGAGI. CDR3 length: 14 residues. Trimming took off 0 bases at V and 4 bases at J, with 9 bases between the two ends. The CDR3 nucleotides are TGTGCCAGCAGTTACTCTAGGGCGAGCACTGAAGCTTTCTTT. Translating it yields CASSYSRASTEAFF.

This clonotype occurred many times. The V gene is TRBV7-2, the J gene TRBJ2-3, with TRBD2 matching over 7 bases. Germline CDR1 reads SGHTA; CDR2 reads FQGNSA. This CDR3 has 16 amino acids. V was clipped by 6 bases and J by 0 bases; unmatched bases: 9. The CDR3 nucleotides are TGTGCCAGCAGTAAAGACGGGACTACTAGCACAGATACGCAGTATTTT. Translating it yields CASSKDGTTSTDTQYF.

This rearrangement joins TRBV29-1 to TRBJ2-1; 9 bases fit TRBD1. Trimming took 6 bases from V and 6 from J; bases not matched to a gene: 9. There are 14 residues in the CDR3. The germline gives CDR1 SQVTM, CDR2 ANQGSEA. In nucleotides, the CDR3 is TGCAGCGTGGTACAGGGGGCGGGGTGCAATGAGCAGTTCTTC. It is translated as CSVVQGAGCNEQFF.

At least ten counts were recorded for this clonotype. The chain couples TRBV7-2 to TRBJ2-3, with D perhaps TRBD1 (6 bases). Trimming took 4 bases from V and 0 from J, leaving 14 bases between them. The CDR3 extends over 16 amino acids. In germline, CDR1 is SGHTA, CDR2 FQGNSA. DNA of the CDR3: TGTGCCAGCAGCTCGGCCCGGACAGCTAGCACAGATACGCAGTATTTT. Translation: CASSSARTASTDTQYF.

This clonotype has a handful of counts. The chain recombines TRBV5-1 with TRBJ1-2, with D unclear. The CDR3 length is 12 residues. Per the germline V gene, CDR1 is SGHRS and CDR2 is YFSETQ. The V and J ends lost 0 bases and 8 bases respectively, with 8 bases between them. This chain's CDR3 is CASSLESEGYTF. The CDR3 bases are TGCGCCAGCAGCTTGGAGTCGGAAGGCTACACCTTC.

For this clonotype: Possible read error: a much larger clone is one base away. The rearrangement uses TRBV29-1 and TRBJ2-4, with D perhaps TRBD1 (5 bases). CDR1 is SQVTM, CDR2 ANQGSEA, per germline. V was cut by 7 bases and J by 4 bases, with 14 bases left in between. The CDR3 sequence is 13 residues long. Written as DNA, the CDR3 is TGCAGCGGGACACTGGAAATAAAAAACATTCAGTACTTC. Translated: CSGTLEIKNIQYF.

CDR3 DNA sequence: TGCGCCAGCAGCCAAGCTATACAGGGATCCGATGGCTACACCTTC. This sequence encodes CASSQAIQGSDGYTF. The V call is TRBV4-1, the J call TRBJ1-2; D may be TRBD1 (6 bases). The germline gives CDR1 MGHRA, CDR2 YSYEKL. This CDR3 comprises 15 residues. V was trimmed by 1 base and J by 6 bases, leaving 15 bases between them.

With regard to this clonotype: Germline and junction disagree at one end, which may indicate a read error. The chain combines TRBV28 with TRBJ1-6; D is undetermined. Per the germline V gene, CDR1 is MDHEN and CDR2 is SYDVKM. The CDR3 sequence is 14 residues long. CDR3 residues: CASWSSGENSPPHF. CDR3 DNA sequence: TGTGCCAGCTGGAGTTCTGGGGAAAATTCACCCCCCCACTTT.

This chain links TRBV20-1 with TRBJ2-7, with D perhaps TRBD2 (5 bases). V shed 6 bases and J shed 8 bases, with 20 bases lying between them. Germline CDR1 is DFQATT and CDR2 is SNEGSKA (reference sequence). CDR3 length equals 13 residues. CDR3 sequence reads: CSAQGGGSTQQYF. As DNA, the CDR3 is TGCAGTGCCCAAGGAGGAGGTTCTACGCAGCAGTACTTC.

This clonotype was observed a handful of times. This sequence joins TRBV20-1 and TRBJ2-1; 7 bases align to TRBD2. In germline, CDR1 is DFQATT, CDR2 SNEGSKA (reference sequence). The CDR3 consists of 13 residues. V shed 6 bases and J 9 bases; nucleotides not matched to a gene: 11. The CDR3 region is CSAPHATSFEQFF. CDR3 nucleotide sequence: TGCAGTGCCCCTCATGCGACTAGCTTTGAGCAGTTCTTC.

This CDR3 reads CASSRSTGLSSYNEQYF. The CDR3 nucleotides are TGCGCCAGCAGCCGGAGCACGGGGCTCAGCTCCTACAATGAGCAGTACTTC. V is TRBV4-3 and J is TRBJ2-1, with D perhaps assigned TRBD1 or TRBD2 (5 bases each). With the DNA end fitting TRBJ2-7 better, the J assignment may be wrong. The CDR3 spans 17 residues. Germline V lookup: CDR1 LGHNA, CDR2 YSLEER.

V gene TRBV4-1 combines with J gene TRBJ2-3; the D is unclear. The V gene's germline CDR1 is MGHRA and CDR2 YSYEKL. The V end lost 2 bases, the J end lost 5 bases, and 8 bases lay between the germline ends. The CDR3 contains 13 residues. The DNA of the CDR3 is TGCGCCAGCAGCCAAAGAGACCGAGATACGCAGTATTTT. Its protein is CASSQRDRDTQYF.

The CDR3 here is CASIDDRASNQPQHF. The CDR3 nucleotides read TGTGCCAGCATTGACGACAGAGCAAGCAATCAGCCCCAGCATTTT. V and J are TRBV6-6 and TRBJ1-5, with a weak D call TRBD1 (5 bases). The V end lost 7 bases, the J end lost 1 base, and 14 bases lay between the germline ends. Looked up from germline, CDR1 is MNHNY and CDR2 is SVGAGI (reference sequence). The CDR3 sequence is 15 residues long.

This chain joins TRBV20-1 and TRBJ2-4; D not resolved. Trimming shortened V by 3 bases and J by 0 bases, and 12 bases separated the two germline ends. The CDR3 length is 15 residues. Germline values: CDR1 DFQATT, CDR2 SNEGSKA (reference sequence). CDR3 DNA: TGCAGTGCTAGTTCGGCGGTACAAGCCAAAAACATTCAGTACTTC. Translated, it gives CSASSAVQAKNIQYF.

The J gene is TRBJ2-3, the V gene TRBV12-3 or TRBV12-4; no reliable D call. The CDR3 runs 12 residues. Trimming shortened V by 8 bases and J by 2 bases, and 8 bases separated the two germline ends. This CDR3 is CASFQNTDTQYF. CDR3 coding DNA: TGTGCCAGCTTTCAGAACACAGATACGCAGTATTTT.

This chain uses TRBV29-1 with TRBJ1-1; no reliable D call. Germline CDR1 SQVTM, CDR2 ANQGSEA. This CDR3 has 13 amino acids. The germline V and J ends were trimmed by 4 bases and 4 bases, with 13 bases remaining between them. This chain's CDR3 is CSVGLGRGTEAFF. The CDR3 DNA reads TGCAGCGTTGGACTAGGGCGCGGCACTGAAGCTTTCTTT.

This chain joins TRBV3-1 and TRBJ2-1; possibly TRBD2 for D (7 bases). Germline V lookup: CDR1 LGHDT, CDR2 YNNKEL (reference sequence). This CDR3 region has 15 residues. With 6 bases removed from V and 7 bases from J, the gap between germline ends came to 19 bases. The CDR3 loop reads CASRERGISGNEQFF. The CDR3 coding sequence is TGTGCCAGCAGGGAAAGGGGGATTAGCGGGAATGAGCAGTTCTTC.